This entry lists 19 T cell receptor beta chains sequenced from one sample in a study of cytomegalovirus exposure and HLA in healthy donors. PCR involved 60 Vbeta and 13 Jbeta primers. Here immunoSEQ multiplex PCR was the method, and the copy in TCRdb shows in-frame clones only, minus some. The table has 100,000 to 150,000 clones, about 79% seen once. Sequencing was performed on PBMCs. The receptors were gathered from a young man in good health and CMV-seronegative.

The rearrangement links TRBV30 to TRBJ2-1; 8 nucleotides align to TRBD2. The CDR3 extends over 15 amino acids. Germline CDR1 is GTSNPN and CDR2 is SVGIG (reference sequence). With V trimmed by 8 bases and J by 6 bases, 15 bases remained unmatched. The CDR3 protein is CAAKPGLERSNEQFF. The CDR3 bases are TGTGCCGCCAAACCGGGACTAGAACGGAGCAATGAGCAGTTCTTC.

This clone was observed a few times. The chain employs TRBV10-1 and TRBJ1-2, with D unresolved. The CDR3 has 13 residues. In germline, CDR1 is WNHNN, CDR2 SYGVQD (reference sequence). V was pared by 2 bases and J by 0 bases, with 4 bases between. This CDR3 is CASSENTNYGYTF. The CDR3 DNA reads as TGCGCCAGCAGTGAGAATACTAACTATGGCTACACCTTC.

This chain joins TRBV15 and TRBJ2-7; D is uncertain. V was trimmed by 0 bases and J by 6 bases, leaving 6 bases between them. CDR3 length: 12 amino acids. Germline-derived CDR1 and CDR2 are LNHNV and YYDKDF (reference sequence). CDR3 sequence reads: CATSRDASEQYV. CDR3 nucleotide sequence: TGTGCCACCAGCAGAGATGCCAGCGAGCAGTACGTC.

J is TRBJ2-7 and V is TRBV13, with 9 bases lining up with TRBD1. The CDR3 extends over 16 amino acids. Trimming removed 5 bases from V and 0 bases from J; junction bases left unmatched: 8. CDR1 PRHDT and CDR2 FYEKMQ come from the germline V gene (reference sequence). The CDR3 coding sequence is TGTGCCAGCAGCGCGACAGGGGGTCCGAGCTCCTACGAGCAGTACTTC. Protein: CASSATGGPSSYEQYF.

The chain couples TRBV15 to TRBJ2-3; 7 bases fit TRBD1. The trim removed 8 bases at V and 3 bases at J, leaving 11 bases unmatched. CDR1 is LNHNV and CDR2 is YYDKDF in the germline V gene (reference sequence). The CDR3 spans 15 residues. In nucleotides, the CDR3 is TGTGCCACCGGGTTCGGGACAGTCAGTACAGATACGCAGTATTTT. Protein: CATGFGTVSTDTQYF.

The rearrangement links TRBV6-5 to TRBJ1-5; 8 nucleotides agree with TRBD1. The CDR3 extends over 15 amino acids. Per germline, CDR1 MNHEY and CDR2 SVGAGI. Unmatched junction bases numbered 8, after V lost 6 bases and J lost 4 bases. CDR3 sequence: CASSRLDRGNQPQHF. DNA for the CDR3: TGTGCCAGCAGCCGCCTTGACAGGGGAAATCAGCCCCAGCATTTT.

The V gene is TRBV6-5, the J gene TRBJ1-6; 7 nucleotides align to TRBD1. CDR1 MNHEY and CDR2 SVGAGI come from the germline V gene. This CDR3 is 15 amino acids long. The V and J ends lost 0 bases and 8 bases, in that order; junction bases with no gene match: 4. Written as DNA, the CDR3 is TGTGCCAGCAGTTACTCGAGAACAGGGGATTCACCCCTCCACTTT. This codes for CASSYSRTGDSPLHF.

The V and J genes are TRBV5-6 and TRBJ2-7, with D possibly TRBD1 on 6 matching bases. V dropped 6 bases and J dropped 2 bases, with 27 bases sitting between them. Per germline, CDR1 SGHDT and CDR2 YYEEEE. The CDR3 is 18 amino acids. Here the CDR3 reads CASTVSSLNRDTTYEQYF. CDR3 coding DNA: TGTGCCAGCACCGTGTCCTCCCTGAACCGGGACACTACCTACGAGCAGTACTTC.

The CDR3 coding sequence is TGTGCCAGCAGTGAAGCCAGGGGATTCGGAAAACTGTTTTTT. Residues: CASSEARGFGKLFF. V gene TRBV25-1 combines with J gene TRBJ1-4; D might be TRBD1 (6 bases). Trimming removed 2 bases at V and 10 bases at J, with 14 bases between. The CDR3 length is 14 residues. Germline values: CDR1 MGHDK, CDR2 SYGVNS.

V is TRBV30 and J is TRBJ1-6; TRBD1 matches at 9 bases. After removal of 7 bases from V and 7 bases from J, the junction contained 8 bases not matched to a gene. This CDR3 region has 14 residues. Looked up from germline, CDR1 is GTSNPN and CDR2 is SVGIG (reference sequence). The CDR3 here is CASNPGTGNSPLHF. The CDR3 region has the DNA TGTGCCTCTAACCCCGGGACAGGGAATTCACCCCTCCACTTT.

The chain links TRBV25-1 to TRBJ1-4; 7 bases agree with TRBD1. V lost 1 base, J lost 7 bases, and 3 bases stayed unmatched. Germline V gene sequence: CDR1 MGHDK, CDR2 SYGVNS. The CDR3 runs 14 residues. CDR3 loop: CASSEWGTVEKLFF. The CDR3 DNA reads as TGTGCCAGCAGTGAATGGGGGACAGTTGAAAAACTGTTTTTT.

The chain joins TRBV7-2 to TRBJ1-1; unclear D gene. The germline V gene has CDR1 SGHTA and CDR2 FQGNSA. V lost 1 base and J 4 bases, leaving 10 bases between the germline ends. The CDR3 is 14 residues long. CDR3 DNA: TGTGCCAGCAGCTTAGTTCGGAGTGGCACTGAAGCTTTCTTT. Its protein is CASSLVRSGTEAFF. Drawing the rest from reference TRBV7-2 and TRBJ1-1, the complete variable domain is GAGVSQSPSNKVTEKGKDVELRCDPISGHTALYWYRQSLGQGLEFLIYFQGNSAPDKSGLPSDRFSAERTGGSVSTLTIQRTQQEDSAVYLCASSLVRSGTEAFFGQGTRLTVV.

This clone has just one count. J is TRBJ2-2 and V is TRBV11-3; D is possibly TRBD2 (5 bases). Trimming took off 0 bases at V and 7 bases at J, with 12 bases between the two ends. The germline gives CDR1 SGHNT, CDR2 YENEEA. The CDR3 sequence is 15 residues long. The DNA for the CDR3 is TGTGCCAGCAGCTTAGATTATCCGGGGAACGGGGAGCTGTTTTTT. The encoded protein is CASSLDYPGNGELFF.

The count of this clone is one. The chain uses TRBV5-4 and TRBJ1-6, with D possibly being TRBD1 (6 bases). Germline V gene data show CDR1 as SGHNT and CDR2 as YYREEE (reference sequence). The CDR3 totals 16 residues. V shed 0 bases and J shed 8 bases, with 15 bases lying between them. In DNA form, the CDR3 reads TGTGCCAGCAGCTTGGGGAGACAGGACTTATATTCACCCCTCCACTTT. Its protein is CASSLGRQDLYSPLHF. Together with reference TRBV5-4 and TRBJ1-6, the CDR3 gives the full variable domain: ETGVTQSPTHLIKTRGQQVTLRCSSQSGHNTVSWYQQALGQGPQFIFQYYREEENGRGNFPPRFSGLQFPNYSSELNVNALELDDSALYLCASSLGRQDLYSPLHFGNGTRLTVT.

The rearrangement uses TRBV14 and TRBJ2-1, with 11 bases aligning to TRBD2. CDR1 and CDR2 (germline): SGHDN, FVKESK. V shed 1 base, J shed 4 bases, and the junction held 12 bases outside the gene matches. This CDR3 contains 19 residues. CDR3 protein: CASSQVFFPGLAEYNEQFF. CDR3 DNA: TGTGCCAGCAGCCAAGTTTTTTTTCCGGGACTAGCGGAGTACAATGAGCAGTTCTTC.

CDR3 bases: TGTGCCAGTACCCCGACAGGCTTTGGGCAGCCCCAGCATTTT. As protein: CASTPTGFGQPQHF. The chain carries TRBV19 and TRBJ1-5, with TRBD1 as a possible D gene (6 bases). CDR3 size: 14 residues. Between the trimmed V and J ends, which lost 7 bases and 7 bases, there was a span of 17 bases. The germline CDR1 and CDR2 sequences are LNHDA and SQIVND (reference sequence).

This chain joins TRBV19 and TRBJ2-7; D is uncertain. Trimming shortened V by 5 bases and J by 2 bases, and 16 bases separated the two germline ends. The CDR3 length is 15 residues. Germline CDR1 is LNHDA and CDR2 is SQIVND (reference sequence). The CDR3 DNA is TGTGCCAGTAGTGCGCCGGGTCCTACGACCTACGAGCAGTACGTC. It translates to CASSAPGPTTYEQYV.

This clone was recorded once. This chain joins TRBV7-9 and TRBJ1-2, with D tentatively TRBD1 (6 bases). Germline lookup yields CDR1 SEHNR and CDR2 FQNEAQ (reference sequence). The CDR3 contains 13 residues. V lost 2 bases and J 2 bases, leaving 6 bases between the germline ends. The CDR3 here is CASSLRGNYGYTF. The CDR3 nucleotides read TGTGCCAGCAGCTTAAGGGGGAACTATGGCTACACCTTC.

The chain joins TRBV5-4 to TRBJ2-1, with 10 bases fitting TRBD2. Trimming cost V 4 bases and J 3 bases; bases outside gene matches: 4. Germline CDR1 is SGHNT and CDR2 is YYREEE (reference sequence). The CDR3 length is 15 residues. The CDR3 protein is CASSPRTSGYNEQFF. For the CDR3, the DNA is TGTGCCAGCAGCCCTAGGACTAGCGGCTACAATGAGCAGTTCTTC.